The 21 T cell receptor beta chains below all came from one sample that was sequenced in a study of human T cells and chemical hapten exposure. Indicated time point: patch test 1, 2 weeks after DPC sensitization. The treatment here: therapeutic diphenylcyclopropenone sensitization with weekly scalp DPC. TCRdb analysed the RACE reads with MiXCR anew, one entry per CDR3 protein. The repertoire holds tens of thousands of distinct CDR3 sequences, with roughly a tenth as singletons. The specimen comprised whole blood, sampled in connection with sensitization to the hapten diphenylcyclopropenone (DPC). These receptors all stem from a man in his forties with alopecia areata. Some clones in this sample may be carry-over from other donors' samples.

This clonotype was counted a few times. V and J are TRBV12-5 and TRBJ2-5; TRBD2 matches at 10 bases. Trimming at V came to 2 bases and at J to 3 bases, leaving 15 bases not matched to a gene. The CDR3 is made up of 19 amino acids. Germline V CDR1 and CDR2: LGHNT, FRNRAP. The CDR3 region is CASGLSASRTSGVEETQYF. DNA of the CDR3: TGTGCTAGTGGTTTGAGCGCCTCACGGACTAGCGGAGTGGAAGAGACCCAGTACTTC.

This clonotype was found a few times. V usage is TRBV24-1 and J usage is TRBJ2-7; D unresolved. V lost 4 bases and J lost 7, with 16 bases in between. The V gene's germline CDR1 is KGHDR and CDR2 SFDVKD. The CDR3 is made up of 14 amino acids. The CDR3 loop reads CATSDPPLDGEQYV. In nucleotides, the CDR3 is TGTGCCACCAGTGACCCCCCGTTGGACGGGGAGCAGTACGTC.

This clonotype showed up just a few times. The germline gene is not matched at one end of the junction; a read error may be the cause. The CDR3 sequence is CASSLAGGPKWEQYF. The CDR3 DNA is TGTGCCAGCAGTCTAGCGGGAGGGCCGAAATGGGAGCAGTACTTC. The chain has TRBV12-3 or TRBV12-4 and TRBJ2-7; 12 nucleotides agree with TRBD2. This CDR3 comprises 15 residues.

This clonotype was recorded a few times. J is TRBJ2-7 and V is TRBV6-2 or TRBV6-3, with D possibly matching TRBD2 (5 bases). The CDR3 is 15 amino acids. The V end lost 2 bases, the J end lost 1 base, and 12 bases lay between the germline ends. Germline V gene sequence: CDR1 MNHEY, CDR2 SVGEGT. In nucleotides, the CDR3 is TGTGCCAGCAGTTACCTCGGGGAATGGTCCTACGAGCAGTACTTC. Its protein product is CASSYLGEWSYEQYF.

The chain uses TRBV28 and TRBJ2-7; 8 nucleotides match TRBD2. Per the germline V gene, CDR1 is MDHEN and CDR2 is SYDVKM. The CDR3 is made up of 17 amino acids. Trimming cost V 2 bases and J 0 bases; bases outside gene matches: 9. The CDR3 region has the DNA TGTGCCAGCAGTTTAGAGGCCAGCGGGAGTCACTCCTACGAGCAGTACTTC. This sequence encodes CASSLEASGSHSYEQYF.

This clonotype showed up many times. The genes are TRBV2 and TRBJ2-1, with 14 bases fitting TRBD2. The CDR3 sequence is 17 residues long. CDR1 is SNHLY, CDR2 FYNNEI, per germline. V dropped 1 base and J dropped 5; count of bases not matched to a gene: 4. Here the CDR3 reads CASSEGKGLAGDNEQFF. Here the CDR3 DNA reads TGTGCCAGCAGTGAAGGAAAGGGACTAGCGGGAGACAATGAGCAGTTCTTC.

J is TRBJ1-1 and V is TRBV28; D unclear. Germline CDR1 MDHEN, CDR2 SYDVKM. The CDR3 is 14 residues long. V shed 5 bases and J shed 8 bases, with 18 bases lying between them. The CDR3 region has the DNA TGTGCCAGCAGTCTCACGATGAATTTCGCCGAAGCTTTCTTT. Its translation is CASSLTMNFAEAFF.

The gene calls are TRBV27 and TRBJ1-3; D unclear. V lost 1 base and J 0 bases, leaving 4 bases between the germline ends. CDR3 length: 14 amino acids. Germline V lookup: CDR1 MNHEY, CDR2 SMNVEV (reference sequence). CDR3 sequence (DNA): TGTGCCAGCAGTTTATATAGCTCTGGAAACACCATATATTTT. It specifies CASSLYSSGNTIYF.

This clonotype was seen only a few times. J is TRBJ2-5 and V is TRBV28; the match to TRBD2 covers 12 bases. From germline, CDR1 is MDHEN and CDR2 SYDVKM. The CDR3 consists of 16 residues. With 1 base clipped from V and 5 bases from J, the junction kept 5 bases outside the gene matches. CDR3 coding DNA: TGTGCCAGCAGTTTATTCGGACTAGCGGGATTGGAGACCCAGTACTTC. Amino acids: CASSLFGLAGLETQYF.

The chain combines TRBV28 with TRBJ1-4, with 9 positions matching TRBD1. From germline, CDR1 is MDHEN and CDR2 SYDVKM. V was clipped by 4 bases and J by 8 bases; unmatched bases: 8. This CDR3 has 15 amino acids. In DNA, the CDR3 is TGTGCCAGCAGTTCCCGGACAGGGGCTCGGGAAAAACTGTTTTTT. Translation gives CASSSRTGAREKLFF.

This clonotype was recorded a few times. The CDR3 loop reads CASSVASQGSGANVLTF. CDR3 coding DNA: TGTGCCAGCAGCGTAGCGTCTCAGGGATCTGGGGCCAACGTCCTGACTTTC. The chain uses TRBV9 and TRBJ2-6; TRBD1 is a possible D gene (5 bases). The CDR3 sequence is 17 residues long. V was cut by 0 bases and J by 1 base, with 11 bases left in between. Germline lookup yields CDR1 SGDLS and CDR2 YYNGEE.

This clonotype has only a few counts. The rearrangement joins TRBV12-3 or TRBV12-4 to TRBJ2-2; either TRBD1 or TRBD2 may fit D (5 bases each). The V and J ends lost 6 bases and 6 bases respectively, with 8 bases between them. This CDR3 is 12 amino acids long. The CDR3 spells CASSGTAGELFF. The CDR3, as DNA: TGTGCCAGCAGCGGGACCGCCGGGGAGCTGTTTTTT.

The sample holds many counts of this clonotype. The CDR3, as DNA: TGCGCCAGCAGCAACCGGGACAGGAGCTCCTACGAGCAGTACTTC. Translated: CASSNRDRSSYEQYF. J is TRBJ2-7 and V is TRBV5-1; TRBD1 matches 8 bases. In germline, CDR1 is SGHRS, CDR2 YFSETQ. With V trimmed by 4 bases and J by 0 bases, 6 bases remained unmatched. The length of the CDR3 is 15 residues.

This clonotype has more than one count but fewer than ten. The chain couples TRBV7-9 to TRBJ1-2; D is uncertain. Between the trimmed V and J ends, which lost 7 bases and 2 bases, there was a span of 11 bases. This CDR3 region has 13 residues. Germline V gene sequence: CDR1 SEHNR, CDR2 FQNEAQ (reference sequence). CDR3 residues: CASTYGSNYGYTF. The DNA for the CDR3 is TGTGCCAGCACGTACGGGTCCAACTATGGCTACACCTTC.

In DNA, the CDR3 is TGTGCCAGCAGCTTACCCGCAGGGGGTGAAGCTTTCTTT. It yields the protein CASSLPAGGEAFF. The chain combines TRBV7-9 with TRBJ1-1; 7 bases map to TRBD1. The CDR3 spans 13 residues. CDR1 and CDR2 from the germline V gene are SEHNR and FQNEAQ (reference sequence). The V and J ends lost 2 bases and 7 bases, in that order; junction bases with no gene match: 4.

The chain links TRBV7-2 to TRBJ1-5; 10 nucleotides align to TRBD1. The ends lost 1 base at V and 2 bases at J; junction bases unmatched: 2. Germline V gene lookup returns CDR1 SGHTA and CDR2 FQGNSA. CDR3 length equals 16 residues. CDR3: CASSLGQGAGNQPQHF. In nucleotides, the CDR3 is TGTGCCAGCAGCTTAGGACAGGGGGCTGGCAATCAGCCCCAGCATTTT.

This clonotype has just a few counts. This chain links TRBV6-6 with TRBJ2-5, with TRBD2 identical over 12 bases. The CDR3 contains 16 residues. The V gene's germline CDR1 is MNHNY and CDR2 SVGAGI (reference sequence). The trim removed 4 bases at V and 1 base at J, leaving 4 bases unmatched. CDR3 sequence (DNA): TGTGCCAGCAGTTTGACTAGCGGGGGAATCCAAGAGACCCAGTACTTC. It translates to CASSLTSGGIQETQYF.

This clonotype was counted a few times. CDR3 sequence reads: CASSSRPLSTEAFF. CDR3 nucleotide sequence: TGTGCCAGCAGCTCAAGGCCCCTGAGCACTGAAGCTTTCTTT. V and J are TRBV11-2 and TRBJ1-1; D not resolved. In germline, CDR1 is SGHAT, CDR2 FQNNGV. Between the trimmed V and J ends, which lost 4 bases and 4 bases, there was a span of 13 bases. CDR3 size: 14 residues.

This chain joins TRBV20-1 and TRBJ2-3; D is perhaps TRBD2 (5 bases). Trimming stripped 0 bases from V and 7 bases from J, with 23 bases between. The CDR3 runs 17 residues. Germline V gene lookup returns CDR1 DFQATT and CDR2 SNEGSKA (reference sequence). CDR3 region: CSARDQEKADRRNTQYF. The CDR3 region has the DNA TGCAGTGCTAGAGATCAAGAAAAAGCGGACCGCAGGAATACGCAGTATTTT.

This clonotype has a count of ten or more. The genes are TRBV29-1 and TRBJ2-5; D is undetermined. V was pared by 4 bases and J by 0 bases, with 6 bases between. The CDR3 runs 12 residues. CDR1 is SQVTM and CDR2 is ANQGSEA in the germline V gene. The DNA for the CDR3 is TGCAGCGTTGGGCTCTACCAAGAGACCCAGTACTTC. Protein product: CSVGLYQETQYF.

This clonotype was seen only a few times. This chain connects TRBV5-1 to TRBJ2-7; D is possibly TRBD2 (5 bases). There are 16 residues in the CDR3. V lost 0 bases and J lost 1, with 14 bases in between. Germline V gives CDR1 SGHRS, CDR2 YFSETQ. CDR3 sequence: CASSLAPLVGSYEQYV. For the CDR3, the DNA is TGCGCCAGCAGCTTGGCCCCACTAGTTGGGTCCTACGAGCAGTACGTC.